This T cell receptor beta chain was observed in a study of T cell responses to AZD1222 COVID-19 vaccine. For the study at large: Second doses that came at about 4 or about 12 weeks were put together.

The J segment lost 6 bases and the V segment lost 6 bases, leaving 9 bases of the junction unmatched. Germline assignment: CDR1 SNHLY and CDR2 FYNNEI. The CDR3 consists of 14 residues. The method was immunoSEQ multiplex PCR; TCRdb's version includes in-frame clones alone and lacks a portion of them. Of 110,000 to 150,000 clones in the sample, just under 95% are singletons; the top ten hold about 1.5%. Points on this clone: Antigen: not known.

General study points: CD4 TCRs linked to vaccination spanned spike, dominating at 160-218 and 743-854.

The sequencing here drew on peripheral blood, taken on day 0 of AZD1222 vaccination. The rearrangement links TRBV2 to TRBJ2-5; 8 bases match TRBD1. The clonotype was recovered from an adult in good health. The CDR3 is CASSGQGPSKTQYF. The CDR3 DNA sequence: TGTGCCAGCAGCGGACAGGGCCCCAGTAAGACCCAGTACTTC.